The following is a T cell receptor (beta chain) sequence with its context. Its antigen remains unidentified. Profiling relied on immunoSEQ multiplex PCR, and the TCRdb table lists in-frame clones only, not all of them. The sample has about 2.3 million clones; just over 90% are singletons. The sample originates from a study of shared clonotypes between healthy human individuals. Study-level points and caveats: Some naive CD4 clonotypes, around 4.9%, turned up in common across several donors. Compared with clonotypes that all four donors shared, non-shared clonotypes had lower generation probabilities.

The CDR3 has 15 residues. Trimming took 6 bases from V and 5 from J; bases not matched to a gene: 7. Germline CDR1 MDHEN, CDR2 SYDVKM. The rearrangement joins TRBV28 to TRBJ1-5, with TRBD1 matching 10 bases. The sample comprised naive CD4+ T cells from PBMCs. Specified subset: CD45RA+ positively selected. This TCR came from a man aged 18 to 29 in good health. Some clones in this sample may be carry-over from other donors' samples. The CDR3 loop is CASRIRQGAYQPQHF. CDR3 DNA sequence: TGTGCCAGCAGAATAAGACAGGGGGCGTATCAGCCCCAGCATTTT.